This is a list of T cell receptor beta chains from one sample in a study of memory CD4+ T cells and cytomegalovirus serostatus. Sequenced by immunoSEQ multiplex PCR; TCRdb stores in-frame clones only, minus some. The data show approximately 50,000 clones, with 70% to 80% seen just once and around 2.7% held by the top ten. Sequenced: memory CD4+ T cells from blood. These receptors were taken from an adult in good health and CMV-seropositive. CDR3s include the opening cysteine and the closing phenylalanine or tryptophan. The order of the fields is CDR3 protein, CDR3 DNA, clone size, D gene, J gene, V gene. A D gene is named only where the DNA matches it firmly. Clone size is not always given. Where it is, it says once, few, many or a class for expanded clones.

CASSPPSGKLNEQFF	TGTGCCAGCTCACCACCATCGGGAAAACTTAATGAGCAGTTCTTC	NA	NA	TRBJ2-1	TRBV18
CASSFDGGELFF	TGCGCCAGCAGCTTCGATGGCGGGGAGCTGTTTTTT	NA	NA	TRBJ2-2	TRBV5-1
CASRGPGETQYF	TGTGCCAGCAGGGGGCCGGGAGAGACCCAGTACTTC	few	NA	TRBJ2-5	TRBV7-2
CASSLIRDSLRGNTGELFF	TGTGCCAGCAGCTTGATCCGGGACAGCCTTAGAGGCAACACCGGGGAGCTGTTTTTT	few	TRBD1	TRBJ2-2	TRBV7-9
CASSAPSTGAGETQYF	TGTGCCAGCAGTGCCCCGTCGACAGGGGCCGGGGAGACCCAGTACTTC	NA	TRBD1	TRBJ2-5	TRBV6-1
CASSYSTQSYGYTF	TGTGCCAGCAGTTACTCGACGCAGAGCTATGGCTACACCTTC	NA	NA	TRBJ1-2	TRBV6-5
CASSLSSEGNGYTF	TGTGCCAGCAGCTTATCTTCGGAGGGAAACGGCTACACCTTC	NA	NA	TRBJ1-2	TRBV11-1
CASSRTRASNLKPQHF	TGTGCCAGCAGCCGAACCCGGGCCTCGAATTTGAAGCCCCAGCATTTT	NA	NA	TRBJ1-5	TRBV7-9
CAWKGSGINQPQHF	TGTGCCTGGAAGGGGAGTGGGATCAATCAGCCCCAGCATTTT	once	NA	TRBJ1-5	TRBV30
CASSQVPLTSSGNTEAFF	TGTGCCAGCAGCCAAGTCCCACTAACGTCCTCAGGGAACACTGAAGCTTTCTTT	NA	NA	TRBJ1-1	TRBV4-2
CASSLDWRQGRRYEQYF	TGTGCCAGCAGCTTAGATTGGAGGCAGGGGCGTAGGTACGAGCAGTACTTC	NA	NA	TRBJ2-7	TRBV11-2
CASSSMMTGEQFF	TGTGCCAGCAGCTCCATGATGACGGGTGAGCAGTTCTTC	NA	NA	TRBJ2-1	TRBV7-2
CASSGDMNTEAFF	TGTGCCAGCAGTGGGGACATGAACACTGAAGCTTTCTTT	NA	NA	TRBJ1-1	TRBV2
CASRPRESTGELFF	TGTGCCAGCCGCCCCAGGGAAAGCACCGGGGAGCTGTTTTTT	NA	NA	TRBJ2-2	TRBV6-6
CASREKTGGMDTGELFF	TGTGCCAGCAGAGAGAAAACAGGGGGCATGGACACCGGGGAGCTGTTTTTT	NA	TRBD1	TRBJ2-2	TRBV2
CASSLDAGGLSHEQFF	TGTGCCAGCAGCTTAGATGCGGGAGGCCTATCCCATGAGCAGTTCTTC	NA	TRBD2	TRBJ2-1	TRBV7-2
CASSFAEVLRYEQFF	TGTGCCAGCAGTTTTGCGGAGGTCCTTCGCTATGAGCAGTTCTTC	NA	NA	TRBJ2-1	TRBV28
CASSLLAGESGDTQYF	TGTGCCAGCAGCTTACTAGCGGGAGAATCGGGTGATACGCAGTATTTT	NA	TRBD2	TRBJ2-3	TRBV7-7
CASSPLRQGGTYNEQFF	TGTGCCAGCTCACCTTTACGACAGGGTGGAACCTACAATGAGCAGTTCTTC	NA	TRBD1	TRBJ2-1	TRBV18
CASSKLGAPGYTF	TGTGCCAGCAGCAAACTGGGCGCACCCGGCTACACCTTC	once	NA	TRBJ1-2	TRBV6-5
CASSFTGTSVFEQYF	TGTGCCAGCAGCTTCACCGGGACCAGTGTGTTCGAGCAGTACTTC	NA	NA	TRBJ2-7	TRBV11-2
CSATEGDEQFF	TGCAGTGCGACAGAAGGGGATGAGCAGTTCTTC	once	NA	TRBJ2-1	TRBV20-1
CSVEGGRFDYTF	TGCAGCGTTGAGGGTGGTCGGTTTGACTACACCTTC	NA	NA	TRBJ1-2	TRBV29-1
CATSREAINTGELFF	TGTGCCACCAGCAGAGAAGCGATCAACACCGGGGAGCTGTTTTTT	NA	NA	TRBJ2-2	TRBV15
CASSGGLSTDTQYF	TGTGCCAGCAGTGGGGGGCTATCCACAGATACGCAGTATTTT	NA	NA	TRBJ2-3	TRBV2
CSAGRGETQYF	TGCAGTGCTGGGAGAGGGGAGACCCAGTACTTC	NA	NA	TRBJ2-5	TRBV20-1
CSAGGQETQYF	TGCAGTGCTGGAGGACAAGAGACCCAGTACTTC	NA	NA	TRBJ2-5	TRBV20-1
CASSERRGNTEAFF	TGTGCCAGCAGTGAAAGGCGGGGGAACACTGAAGCTTTCTTT	NA	NA	TRBJ1-1	TRBV2
CATHRGSDEQYF	TGTGCCACCCACAGGGGAAGCGACGAGCAGTACTTC	medium-sized	TRBD1	TRBJ2-7	TRBV27
CASSITGENYGYTF	TGTGCCAGCAGCATAACAGGGGAAAACTATGGCTACACCTTC	few	TRBD1	TRBJ1-2	TRBV2
CSASRASGTEAFF	TGCAGCGCTTCGCGGGCTTCGGGCACTGAAGCTTTCTTT	NA	NA	TRBJ1-1	TRBV29-1
CASSFGQGDYNEQFF	TGTGCCAGCAGCTTCGGCCAAGGCGACTACAATGAGCAGTTCTTC	NA	NA	TRBJ2-1	TRBV5-6
CASSPPGRTEAFF	TGTGCCAGCAGTCCGCCCGGGCGCACTGAAGCTTTCTTT	NA	NA	TRBJ1-1	TRBV27
CASRTRQGTNYGYTF	TGTGCCAGCAGAACCCGACAGGGAACGAACTATGGCTACACCTTC	NA	TRBD1	TRBJ1-2	TRBV6-5
CSVRDPFDGYTF	TGCAGCGTAAGGGACCCCTTCGACGGCTACACCTTC	few	NA	TRBJ1-2	TRBV29-1
CASSLGAFEASQYF	TGTGCCAGCAGCCTGGGGGCGTTCGAGGCGTCCCAGTACTTC	NA	NA	TRBJ2-5	TRBV5-4
CASSRGQGPYEQYF	TGTGCCAGCAGCCGAGGTCAGGGCCCCTACGAGCAGTACTTC	NA	NA	TRBJ2-7	TRBV11-1
CASSSGLAGETQYF	TGTGCCAGCAGTTCCGGACTAGCCGGTGAGACCCAGTACTTC	once	TRBD2	TRBJ2-5	TRBV2
CASSLGYEQYF	TGTGCCAGCAGTTTAGGCTACGAGCAGTACTTC	few	NA	TRBJ2-7	TRBV28
CASRSGSNTEAFF	TGTGCCAGCAGGTCCGGCAGTAACACTGAAGCTTTCTTT	NA	NA	TRBJ1-1	TRBV7-8
CASRNRGGQLAKNIQYF	TGTGCCAGCAGAAATCGAGGGGGACAACTAGCCAAAAACATTCAGTACTTC	few	NA	TRBJ2-4	TRBV7-2
CASSSSSGANVLTF	TGTGCCAGCAGTTCGAGCTCTGGGGCCAACGTCCTGACTTTC	NA	NA	TRBJ2-6	TRBV28
CASSTYRLAGANEQFF	TGTGCCAGCAGCACATATCGACTAGCGGGAGCGAATGAGCAGTTCTTC	NA	TRBD2	TRBJ2-1	TRBV7-8
CASSPSGQSYGYTF	TGTGCCAGCAGCCCCTCGGGGCAGAGCTATGGCTACACCTTC	NA	NA	TRBJ1-2	TRBV7-3
CASKLGGTAMGLFF	TGCGCCAGCAAACTTGGTGGGACAGCCATGGGTCTGTTTTTT	NA	TRBD1	TRBJ2-2	TRBV5-1
CASSLEARYGYTF	TGCGCCAGCAGCTTGGAGGCCCGCTATGGCTACACCTTC	NA	NA	TRBJ1-2	TRBV5-1
CASSPWSGNEQFF	TGTGCCAGCAGCCCGTGGAGCGGGAATGAGCAGTTCTTC	NA	NA	TRBJ2-1	TRBV2
CSVETPGGKLFF	TGCAGCGTTGAAACCCCAGGGGGGAAACTGTTTTTT	NA	TRBD1	TRBJ1-4	TRBV29-1
CASRERLAGRNEQFF	TGCGCCAGCCGGGAGAGACTGGCAGGAAGGAATGAGCAGTTCTTC	NA	NA	TRBJ2-1	TRBV4-3
CASSYSGDSNQETQYF	TGTGCCAGCAGTTACTCAGGGGACTCAAATCAAGAGACCCAGTACTTC	few	NA	TRBJ2-5	TRBV6-5
CASSYNMDRPGYTF	TGTGCCAGCAGCTATAATATGGACAGGCCCGGCTACACCTTC	NA	TRBD1	TRBJ1-2	TRBV5-4